The source of this T cell receptor beta chain is a study of beta chain features in type 1 diabetes. Whole-study results and caveats: Among patients with Type 1 diabetes, TCRB CDR3s were moderately but significantly shorter in every one of the four CD4+ subsets.

CD4+ cells of the naive, central memory, regulatory and stem cell-like memory types were sorted via CD45RO/CCR7/CD25/CD127/CD95/CD27. The authors obtained over 95% purity in all sorted populations. This clone was recorded many times. No antigen is known for it. CDR1 GTSNPN and CDR2 SVGIG come from the germline V gene (reference sequence). Trimming cost V 0 bases and J 3 bases, with 13 bases left between them. There are 15 residues in the CDR3. Since all of the isolated RNA was reverse transcribed, expressed TCRB transcripts were what got sequenced. Assay used: immunoSEQ multiplex PCR; TCRdb lists only in-frame clones, some missing. Of some 150,000 clones listed, approximately 10% are singletons.

The chain recombines TRBV30 with TRBJ2-3; TRBD2 is a possible D gene (6 bases). This receptor was obtained from a woman aged 25 to 39 with type 1 diabetes. Material: central memory CD4+ T cells from blood. The DNA of the CDR3 is TGTGCCTGGAGTGTCGGGGGAGTCGGGACAGATACGCAGTATTTT. It encodes CAWSVGGVGTDTQYF.